Presented here are 22 T cell receptor beta chains from one specimen sequenced in a study of T cells after yellow fever vaccination. TCRdb redid the calling of the 5' RACE reads with MiXCR, one entry per CDR3 protein. The sample has over 110,000 distinct CDR3 sequences, 7.7% seen once. Specimen: CD4+ T cells sorted from PBMCs, collected 5 days after the yellow fever booster vaccination. The receptor source for this set is a young man who received the YFV17D yellow fever vaccine.

Turning to this clonotype: A read error may be the cause here, since a much bigger clone is one base away. V is TRBV7-9 and J is TRBJ2-5; 11 bases are a match to TRBD1. The CDR3 contains 17 residues. Germline CDR1 is SEHNR and CDR2 is FQNEAQ (reference sequence). Here the CDR3 reads CTSSFSAGQGAQETQYF. DNA for the CDR3: TGTACCAGCAGCTTTAGCGCTGGACAGGGGGCGCAAGAGACCCAGTACTTC.

This chain connects TRBV3-1 to TRBJ2-1; TRBD2 matches 9 bases. CDR1 and CDR2 (germline): LGHDT, YNNKEL (reference sequence). CDR3 size: 14 residues. J gave up 8 bases and V 3 bases, and 5 bases lay outside the gene matches. The CDR3 region is CASSHLAGRDEQFF. DNA of the CDR3: TGTGCCAGCAGCCATCTAGCGGGAAGGGATGAGCAGTTCTTC.

This clonotype occurred many times. The chain recombines TRBV5-1 with TRBJ2-1, with TRBD2 as a possible D gene (6 bases). This CDR3 comprises 14 residues. Germline CDR1 reads SGHRS; CDR2 reads YFSETQ. Deletions cut 4 bases from V and 7 bases from J, with 15 bases between. The CDR3 protein is CASSPREPLNEQFF. The CDR3 bases are TGCGCCAGCAGCCCCCGGGAGCCGTTGAATGAGCAGTTCTTC.

The chain uses TRBV12-3 or TRBV12-4 and TRBJ2-7; 9 bases are a match to TRBD2. The CDR3 runs 14 residues. J was trimmed by 5 bases and V by 7 bases; bases with no gene match: 9. CDR3 sequence reads: CASMSSGSFNEQYF. The CDR3 DNA reads TGTGCCAGCATGAGTAGCGGGAGTTTCAACGAGCAGTACTTC.

This clonotype was seen ten or more times. J is TRBJ1-5 and V is TRBV18; D remains ambiguous. CDR1 KGHSH and CDR2 LQKENI come from the germline V gene. V was shortened by 6 bases and J by 4 bases, with 7 bases between the two germline ends. This CDR3 region has 12 residues. CDR3 sequence (DNA): TGTGCCAGCTCGCCGAATAATCAGCCCCAGCATTTT. Its protein is CASSPNNQPQHF.

Many counts were recorded for this clonotype. The chain uses TRBV5-1 and TRBJ2-3; D not resolved. Germline CDR1 is SGHRS and CDR2 is YFSETQ. V dropped 2 bases and J dropped 3 bases, with 10 bases sitting between them. This CDR3 region has 14 residues. The DNA of the CDR3 is TGCGCCAGCAGCTTTTCGGACGGGACAGATACGCAGTATTTT. This gives the protein CASSFSDGTDTQYF.

This clonotype occurred many times. The chain joins TRBV20-1 to TRBJ2-7; 11 bases fit TRBD2. The CDR3 loop spans 14 amino acids. J was trimmed by 4 bases and V by 6 bases; bases with no gene match: 8. Germline CDR1 reads DFQATT; CDR2 reads SNEGSKA (reference sequence). The CDR3 DNA follows: TGCAGTGCGAAGCCCGGGACTAGCGGTTACGAGCAGTACTTC. It specifies CSAKPGTSGYEQYF.

This sequence joins TRBV7-2 and TRBJ1-6, with D possibly TRBD1 on 5 matching bases. V was cut by 7 bases and J by 5 bases, with 6 bases left in between. The CDR3 covers 12 residues. The germline V gene has CDR1 SGHTA and CDR2 FQGNSA. CDR3 region: CASTGNNSPLHF. The DNA for the CDR3 is TGTGCCAGCACAGGGAATAATTCACCCCTCCACTTT.

There are many counts of this clonotype. V and J are TRBV7-2 and TRBJ2-3; 13 bases align to TRBD2. Trimming at V came to 6 bases and at J to 1 base, leaving 4 bases not matched to a gene. The CDR3 is 16 amino acids. Germline lookup yields CDR1 SGHTA and CDR2 FQGNSA. In DNA, the CDR3 is TGTGCCAGCAGATGGACTAGCGGGAGCGGCACAGATACGCAGTATTTT. It codes for CASRWTSGSGTDTQYF.

This clonotype has a handful of counts. V is TRBV5-1 and J is TRBJ2-1; D remains unclear. CDR1 SGHRS and CDR2 YFSETQ come from the germline V gene. This CDR3 contains 16 residues. The V and J ends lost 4 bases and 0 bases respectively, with 14 bases between them. In DNA form, the CDR3 reads TGCGCCAGCAGCCGAGGTGGCCGGAGCTCCTACAATGAGCAGTTCTTC. This translates into CASSRGGRSSYNEQFF.

This clonotype was recorded at least ten times. The V call is TRBV21-1, the J call TRBJ2-2; the table calls TRBD1, which could not be checked here. TRBV21-1 is annotated as a pseudogene. The CDR3 runs 15 residues. The CDR3, as DNA: TGTGCCAGCAGCAGCCAGGGACAGAACACCGGGGAGCTGTTTTTT. Its translation: CASSSQGQNTGELFF.

At least ten counts were recorded for this clonotype. The V call is TRBV7-2, the J call TRBJ1-6; TRBD1 matches 8 bases. The trim removed 4 bases at V and 9 bases at J, leaving 8 bases unmatched. CDR1 is SGHTA, CDR2 FQGNSA, per germline. The CDR3 sequence is 15 residues long. The CDR3 DNA follows: TGTGCCAGCAGCTATATACAGGGGGGGCGTTCACCCCTCCACTTT. Its protein is CASSYIQGGRSPLHF.

V usage is TRBV18 and J usage is TRBJ1-2; 7 positions agree with TRBD1. Germline lookup yields CDR1 KGHSH and CDR2 LQKENI. The CDR3 runs to 17 residues. The junction had 10 bases not matched to a gene; V was cut back by 3 bases and J by 0 bases. DNA for the CDR3: TGTGCCAGCTCACCCTCCGTGGGAGGGGGCGCTAACTATGGCTACACCTTC. Translated, it gives CASSPSVGGGANYGYTF.

J is TRBJ2-7 and V is TRBV7-2; perhaps D is TRBD1 or TRBD2 (5 bases each). V was trimmed by 1 base and J by 6 bases, leaving 16 bases between them. Germline values: CDR1 SGHTA, CDR2 FQGNSA. This CDR3 contains 15 residues. CDR3 amino acids: CASSLDGAGGREQYF. The CDR3 DNA is TGTGCCAGCAGCTTAGACGGGGCAGGAGGCCGCGAGCAGTACTTC. The variable domain in full, completed from reference TRBV7-2 and TRBJ2-7, reads GAGVSQSPSNKVTEKGKDVELRCDPISGHTALYWYRQSLGQGLEFLIYFQGNSAPDKSGLPSDRFSAERTGGSVSTLTIQRTQQEDSAVYLCASSLDGAGGREQYFGPGTRLTVT.

This clonotype was recorded many times. The rearrangement links TRBV2 to TRBJ2-5; 9 bases align to TRBD2. This CDR3 has 13 residues. The V segment lost 5 bases and the J segment 5 bases; nucleotides outside the gene matches: 3. In germline, CDR1 is SNHLY, CDR2 FYNNEI. This CDR3 reads CASSRTSVETQYF. For the CDR3, the DNA is TGTGCCAGCAGTAGGACTAGCGTTGAGACCCAGTACTTC.

This clonotype appeared many times. The V call is TRBV11-1, the J call TRBJ2-3, with 7 bases lining up with TRBD2. Looked up from germline, CDR1 is SGHAT and CDR2 is FQDESV (reference sequence). The V gene end was trimmed by 7 bases and the J gene end by 0 bases; junction bases not matched to a gene: 19. This CDR3 has 19 amino acids. CDR3 DNA: TGTGCCAGCATCCAACGCCGGCTAGCGGCCGGGGGGAGCACAGATACGCAGTATTTT. Its translation: CASIQRRLAAGGSTDTQYF. The full variable domain, with the rest looked up from reference TRBV11-1 and TRBJ2-3, is EAEVAQSPRYKITEKSQAVAFWCDPISGHATLYWYRQILGQGPELLVQFQDESVVDDSQLPKDRFSAERLKGVDSTLKIQPAELGDSAMYLCASIQRRLAAGGSTDTQYFGPGTRLTVL.

This clonotype was detected a few times. CDR3 region: CSVSMTSGDTYEQYF. The CDR3 DNA sequence: TGCAGCGTTTCTATGACTAGCGGGGATACCTACGAGCAGTACTTC. V usage is TRBV29-1 and J usage is TRBJ2-7; TRBD2 agrees at 11 bases. CDR3 length equals 15 residues. V was clipped by 5 bases and J by 2 bases; unmatched bases: 8. Germline V gives CDR1 SQVTM, CDR2 ANQGSEA.

With respect to this clonotype: This may be a read error: a much more frequent sequence differs by one nucleotide. No conserved phenylalanine or tryptophan ends this CDR3, so it is likely a read error. The chain links TRBV20-1 to TRBJ2-7, with TRBD2 identical over 9 bases. Germline-derived CDR1 and CDR2 are DFQATT and SNEGSKA (reference sequence). V was pared by 5 bases and J by 3 bases, with 8 bases of the junction left unmatched. The CDR3 is 14 residues long. CDR3 nucleotide sequence: TGCAGTGCTGTGAGGGGGCGGGAGGGCTACGAGCAGTACTAC. Its translation: CSAVRGREGYEQYY.

There are many counts of this clonotype. The chain couples TRBV6-5 to TRBJ2-7; 7 bases map to TRBD2. The germline V gene has CDR1 MNHEY and CDR2 SVGAGI. The V gene end was trimmed by 6 bases and the J gene end by 4 bases; junction bases not matched to a gene: 6. The length of the CDR3 is 13 residues. As DNA, the CDR3 is TGTGCCAGCAGAAACCCGGGGGGATACGAGCAGTACTTC. It encodes CASRNPGGYEQYF.

This clonotype has only a few counts. The chain is built from TRBV5-4 and TRBJ2-5, with D possibly matching TRBD1 (6 bases). CDR3 size: 13 residues. V dropped 6 bases and J dropped 2 bases, with 11 bases sitting between them. Germline CDR1 reads SGHNT; CDR2 reads YYREEE (reference sequence). As DNA, the CDR3 is TGTGCCAGCACACAGGGAGCTCAAGAGACCCAGTACTTC. It is translated as CASTQGAQETQYF.

This clonotype was observed at least ten times. The chain recombines TRBV29-1 with TRBJ2-3; the D gene could be TRBD1 or TRBD2 (5 bases each). CDR3 length: 14 residues. Trimming left V 8 bases short and J 4 bases short, with 19 bases between. Per germline, CDR1 SQVTM and CDR2 ANQGSEA. This chain's CDR3 is CSWTGKGPPDTQYF. CDR3 coding DNA: TGCAGCTGGACCGGGAAGGGGCCTCCAGATACGCAGTATTTT.

This clonotype has a count of ten or more. The chain uses TRBV4-2 and TRBJ2-3; D is unresolved. Trimming stripped 6 bases from V and 1 base from J, with 11 bases between. The V gene's germline CDR1 is LGHNA and CDR2 YNFKEQ. This CDR3 region has 14 residues. CDR3 in DNA: TGTGCCAGCAGGGCTCGCGGTGGCACAGATACGCAGTATTTT. Its translation: CASRARGGTDTQYF.